This is a list of T cell receptor beta chains from one sample in a study of long-term antiretroviral therapy in people with HIV. Sequencing was performed with immunoSEQ multiplex PCR; in TCRdb, only in-frame clones are kept and a portion is missing. The sample has about 40,000 clones, 85% seen once. The sample consisted of unsorted PBMCs, taken 3.1 years after starting antiretroviral therapy. Every receptor here comes from a woman in her forties or fifties with HIV. The CDR3 runs from the conserved cysteine through the conserved F or W. The D gene is left open where the match is weak. Size is stated for part of the rows, as once, few or many counts, or as a class when the clone is expanded.

TRBD1	TRBV5-5	TRBJ1-5	16	-	TGTGCCAGCAGCCTTACCCCTGGGACAGGGAATCAGCCCCAGCATTTT	CASSLTPGTGNQPQHF
TRBD2	TRBV7-2	TRBJ2-4	13	-	TGTGCCAGCAGCTTCGGACTAGCGGACATTCAGTACTTC	CASSFGLADIQYF
TRBD1	TRBV7-7	TRBJ2-6	18	-	TGTGCTAGCAGCTTGGGGGTTGACAGGGGAGCTGGGGCCAACGTCCTGACTTTC	CASSLGVDRGAGANVLTF
-	TRBV2	TRBJ2-1	13	-	TGTGCCAGCAGTGGATTGGGGTACAATGAGCAGTTCTTC	CASSGLGYNEQFF
TRBD2	TRBV4-1	TRBJ2-7	14	-	TGCGCCAGCAGTCGAGCGGGGGGGCCTGACGAGCAGTACTTC	CASSRAGGPDEQYF
-	TRBV5-4	TRBJ2-2	13	-	TGTGCCAGCAGCTTGGACAGTTCCGGGGAGCTGTTTTTT	CASSLDSSGELFF
-	TRBV6-6	TRBJ2-2	10	-	TGTGCCAGCACGGGCGGGGAGCTGTTTTTT	CASTGGELFF
-	TRBV9	TRBJ1-2	11	-	TGTGCCAGCGGATCCCCCGAGGGCTACACCTTC	CASGSPEGYTF
-	TRBV5-6	TRBJ2-1	15	-	TGTGCCAGCAGCCAAGCGACAGGAAGGTCCCATGAGCAGTTCTTC	CASSQATGRSHEQFF
-	TRBV21-1	TRBJ2-1	19	-	TGTGCCACCCCGCCGGGACTAGCGGGGGGGGAGAGCTCCTACAATGAGCAGTTCTTC	CATPPGLAGGESSYNEQFF
-	TRBV11-3	TRBJ2-3	15	-	TGTGCCAGCAGCTTAGAACGGCGGGGCACAGATACGCAGTATTTT	CASSLERRGTDTQYF
-	TRBV10-3	TRBJ1-4	14	-	TGTGCCATCGGCGACCAGGGGATAGGTGAAAAACTGTTTTTT	CAIGDQGIGEKLFF
-	TRBV10-3	TRBJ1-2	12	-	TGTGCCATCAGTGCCCAGGGAAATGGCTACACCTTC	CAISAQGNGYTF
TRBD1	TRBV7-3	TRBJ1-1	16	-	TGTGCCAGCAGCCTGGATTCAGGGGGACGCAGCGCTGAAGCTTTCTTT	CASSLDSGGRSAEAFF
-	TRBV6-4	TRBJ1-2	15	-	TGTGCCAGCAGCCCGGACAGAGTTAGTAACTATGGCTACACCTTC	CASSPDRVSNYGYTF
TRBD2	TRBV18	TRBJ2-5	15	-	TGTGCCAGCTCACCACCCGGGAGGAACCAAGAGACCCAGTACTTC	CASSPPGRNQETQYF
-	TRBV2	TRBJ2-7	14	-	TGTGCCAGCAGTGCGCAGGGGGGCTCCTACGAGCAGTACTTC	CASSAQGGSYEQYF
-	TRBV6-6	TRBJ1-1	16	-	TGTGCCAGCAGTTATCGCCGAACGGGGCTGAACACTGAAGCTTTCTTT	CASSYRRTGLNTEAFF
-	TRBV9	TRBJ2-5	14	once	TGTGCCAGCAGTTCAACGGCGACCCTAGAGACCCAGTACTTC	CASSSTATLETQYF
TRBD1	TRBV7-9	TRBJ1-5	15	-	TGTGCCAGCAGCTCCACAGGGGCCAGGAATCAGCCCCAGCATTTT	CASSSTGARNQPQHF
-	TRBV19	TRBJ1-5	14	-	TGTGCCAGTAGTGAAGGGGGAACCAATCAGCCCCAGCATTTT	CASSEGGTNQPQHF
-	TRBV2	TRBJ2-2	16	-	TGTGCCAGCAGTGAGTCCGACAGGGGAGGGACCGGGGAGCTGTTTTTT	CASSESDRGGTGELFF
-	TRBV6-1	TRBJ2-5	15	-	TGTGCCAGCAGTGGGATGTTCGGGGTTCAAGAGACCCAGTACTTC	CASSGMFGVQETQYF
-	TRBV7-2	TRBJ2-1	14	-	TGTGCCAGCAGCCCCCTTTTATTTGGCCATGAGCAGTTCTTC	CASSPLLFGHEQFF
TRBD1	TRBV9	TRBJ1-4	14	once	TGTGCCAGCAGCCGGGGACAGGGCGATGAAAAACTGTTTTTT	CASSRGQGDEKLFF
TRBD1	TRBV11-1	TRBJ2-5	16	-	TGTGCCAGCAGCTTAGCGGAGACAGGGGGCCGGGAGACCCAGTACTTC	CASSLAETGGRETQYF
-	TRBV6-1	TRBJ1-1	12	-	TGTGCCAGCAGTCAGGTTCGAGGTGAAGCTTTCTTT	CASSQVRGEAFF
-	TRBV7-2	TRBJ2-2	13	-	TGTGCCAGCAGCTTCGGGACTGACGGGGAGCTGTTTTTT	CASSFGTDGELFF
-	TRBV5-1	TRBJ2-3	15	-	TGCGCCAGCCGAACGACCGTGTCTGGCACAGATACGCAGTATTTT	CASRTTVSGTDTQYF
-	TRBV29-1	TRBJ2-7	11	-	TGCAGCGTTGAAGATTCCTACGAGCAGTACTTC	CSVEDSYEQYF
TRBD1	TRBV5-6	TRBJ1-1	14	-	TGTGCCAGCAGGACGACAGGGCTGGGCACTGAAGCTTTCTTT	CASRTTGLGTEAFF
TRBD1	TRBV5-1	TRBJ2-3	13	-	TGCGCCAGCAGCTGGGACAGGGGCGATACGCAGTATTTT	CASSWDRGDTQYF
-	TRBV4-2	TRBJ2-3	14	few	TGTGCCAGCAGCCAAGAGTCTGGCACAGATACGCAGTATTTT	CASSQESGTDTQYF
TRBD1	TRBV7-9	TRBJ1-2	14	-	TGTGCCAGCAGCACGGGACAGGGCAGCTATGGCTACACCTTC	CASSTGQGSYGYTF
-	TRBV4-2	TRBJ1-2	17	-	TGTGCCAGCAGCCAAGAAAGGCAGACGAATACCGTCTATGGCTACACCTTC	CASSQERQTNTVYGYTF
-	TRBV7-8	TRBJ2-2	17	-	TGTGCCAGCAGCTCAAGGGGCAGGCCCTCGAACACCGGGGAGCTGTTTTTT	CASSSRGRPSNTGELFF
-	TRBV15	TRBJ2-4	16	-	TGTGCCACCAGCACCCCAGGGGGGAAAGCCAAAAACATTCAGTACTTC	CATSTPGGKAKNIQYF
-	TRBV6-1	TRBJ2-5	15	-	TGTGCCAGCAGTGAAGCGCTAGGGGAGCAAGAGACCCAGTACTTC	CASSEALGEQETQYF
-	TRBV9	TRBJ2-7	14	few	TGTGCCAGCAGCCCCGAGGGGGAAACCTACGAGCAGTACTTC	CASSPEGETYEQYF
-	TRBV27	TRBJ1-2	14	-	TGTGCCAGCAGCCTACAGGGCGCTAACTATGGCTACACCTTC	CASSLQGANYGYTF
-	TRBV18	TRBJ2-7	15	once	TGTGCCAGCTCACCAGTGACAGGTACTACCTACGAGCAGTACTTC	CASSPVTGTTYEQYF
-	TRBV11-1	TRBJ2-5	15	-	TGTGCCAGCAGCTTAAAACGGGGGCTCCAAGAGACCCAGTACTTC	CASSLKRGLQETQYF
-	TRBV2	TRBJ2-7	11	-	TGTGCCATCACCCCCCGCCACGAGCAGTACTTC	CAITPRHEQYF
-	TRBV2	TRBJ1-1	13	-	TGTGCCAGCAGTGGAAGGTGGGGCACTGAAGCTTTCTTT	CASSGRWGTEAFF
TRBD2	TRBV5-1	TRBJ2-1	14	-	TGCGCCAGCAGCTTTTTAGCGGGGGATGGTGAGCAGTTCTTC	CASSFLAGDGEQFF
TRBD1	TRBV5-4	TRBJ2-7	15	-	TGTGCCAGCAGTCCCGGGACAGGGATATCTCGGGAGCAGTACTTC	CASSPGTGISREQYF
-	TRBV7-2	TRBJ2-4	14	-	TGTGCCAGCAGCTTAGGACAGTCAAAAAACATTCAGTACTTC	CASSLGQSKNIQYF
-	TRBV19	TRBJ1-5	14	-	TGTGCCAGTACCTTAACACAGGGAAATCAGCCCCAGCATTTT	CASTLTQGNQPQHF
-	TRBV5-6	TRBJ2-7	13	-	TGTGCCAGCAGCTGGGTGGGGGGGGCCGAGCAGTACTTC	CASSWVGGAEQYF
-	TRBV7-2	TRBJ2-1	13	-	TGTGCCAGCAGCTTAGTCGGCATCAATGAGCAGTTCTTC	CASSLVGINEQFF
TRBD2	TRBV5-4	TRBJ2-7	13	-	TGTGCCAGCAGACTAGCGGGGGGGAGGGAGCAGTACTTC	CASRLAGGREQYF
TRBD2	TRBV9	TRBJ2-7	13	-	TGTGCCAGCAGCGTAGTAGCGGGGAACGAGCAGTACTTC	CASSVVAGNEQYF
-	TRBV19	TRBJ1-2	13	-	TGTGCCAGTAGTATCCGGGACGGCTATGGCTACACCTTC	CASSIRDGYGYTF
-	TRBV4-1	TRBJ2-3	17	-	TGCGCCAGCAGCCAATTCCCTAAAAAGCAAGGTCCAGATACGCAGTATTTT	CASSQFPKKQGPDTQYF
-	TRBV27	TRBJ1-1	13	-	TGTGCCAGCAACAATATAGGGGCGGGTGAAGCTTTCTTT	CASNNIGAGEAFF
TRBD1	TRBV5-6	TRBJ1-4	13	-	TGTGCCAGCAGCTTGACAGGGGGTGAAAAACTGTTTTTT	CASSLTGGEKLFF
-	TRBV7-3	TRBJ1-5	13	-	TGTGCCAGCAGCTTAAGTGCGGGTCAGCCCCAGCATTTT	CASSLSAGQPQHF
TRBD1	TRBV6-5	TRBJ2-1	15	-	TGTGCCAGCAGTTACGAGGACAGGGTAGGAAATGAGCAGTTCTTC	CASSYEDRVGNEQFF
-	TRBV19	TRBJ1-3	18	-	TGTGCCAGTAGTCCGACCCTCGGCAGGGTGAGCTCTGGAAACACCATATATTTT	CASSPTLGRVSSGNTIYF
-	TRBV7-2	TRBJ2-1	15	-	TGTGCCAGCAGCTTAAGGGCGGAGCGGTACAATGAGCAGTTCTTC	CASSLRAERYNEQFF